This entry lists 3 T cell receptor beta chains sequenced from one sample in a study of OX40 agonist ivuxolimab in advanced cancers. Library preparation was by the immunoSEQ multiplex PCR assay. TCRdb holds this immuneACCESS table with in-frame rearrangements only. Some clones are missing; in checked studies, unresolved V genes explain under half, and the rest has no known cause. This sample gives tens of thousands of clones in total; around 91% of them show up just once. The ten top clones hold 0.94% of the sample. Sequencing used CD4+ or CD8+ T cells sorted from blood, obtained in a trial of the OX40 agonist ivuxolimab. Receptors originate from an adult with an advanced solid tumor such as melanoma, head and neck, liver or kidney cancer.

The DNA of the CDR3 is TGTGCCAGCAGCTTAGCCCCTAGCGGGGTTTCCTACGAGCAGTACTTC. This encodes CASSLAPSGVSYEQYF. J is TRBJ2-7 and V is TRBV13, with TRBD2 identical over 9 bases. Germline CDR1 PRHDT, CDR2 FYEKMQ (reference sequence). Germline trimming cut 1 base from V and 1 base from J; bases unmatched to any gene: 5. This CDR3 region has 16 residues.

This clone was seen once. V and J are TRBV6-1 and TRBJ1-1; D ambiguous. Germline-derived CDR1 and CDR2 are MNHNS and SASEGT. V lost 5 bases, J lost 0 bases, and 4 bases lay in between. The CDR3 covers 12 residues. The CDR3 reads CASSYVNTEAFF. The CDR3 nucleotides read TGTGCCAGCAGTTATGTGAACACTGAAGCTTTCTTT.

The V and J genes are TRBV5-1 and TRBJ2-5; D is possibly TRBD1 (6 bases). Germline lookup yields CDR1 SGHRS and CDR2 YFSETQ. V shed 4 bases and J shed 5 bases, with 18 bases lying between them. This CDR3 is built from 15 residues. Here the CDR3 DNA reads TGCGCCAGCAGCATCAGGGGTGTCCCAGGGGAGACCCAGTACTTC. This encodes CASSIRGVPGETQYF. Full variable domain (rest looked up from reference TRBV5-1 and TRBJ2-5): KAGVTQTPRYLIKTRGQQVTLSCSPISGHRSVSWYQQTPGQGLQFLFEYFSETQRNKGNFPGRFSGRQFSNSRSEMNVSTLELGDSALYLCASSIRGVPGETQYFGPGTRLLVL.